This TCR beta chain is drawn from a study of human T cells and chemical hapten exposure. Across the whole study: Patch tests containing 0.01% DPC, applied to the upper back, were read at 6 days. TCR yields per sample varied mostly from small pooled library volume differences.

On this clonotype: Its specificity is not known.

TCRdb reanalysed the RACE reads using MiXCR and keeps one entry per CDR3 protein. The sample holds 120,000 or so distinct CDR3 sequences, about 11% seen once. Stated time point: patch test 3, about 24 weeks after DPC sensitization. Treatment given: therapeutic diphenylcyclopropenone sensitization with weekly scalp DPC. Findings and limits, study-wide: DPC sensitization left the count of TCRs above 1 in 1000 unchanged.

The receptor was isolated from a woman aged 50 to 65 with alopecia areata. Some clones in this sample may be carry-over from other donors' samples. The source was whole blood, collected in connection with sensitization to the hapten diphenylcyclopropenone (DPC).

CDR3 nucleotides: TGCAGTCCCCTGGTTGGGGGCTACACCTTC. Its translation: CSPLVGGYTF. The chain joins TRBV20-1 to TRBJ1-2; D not certain. This CDR3 comprises 10 residues. The V end lost 8 bases, the J end lost 8 bases, and 12 bases lay between the germline ends. The germline V gene has CDR1 DFQATT and CDR2 SNEGSKA (reference sequence).